A selection of T cell receptor beta chains follows, all from one sample in a study of cytomegalovirus exposure and HLA in healthy donors. The method was immunoSEQ multiplex PCR; TCRdb's version includes in-frame clones alone and lacks a portion of them. This table has roughly 100,000 clones, approximately 83% appearing once. Sequenced material: PBMCs. The receptors stem from a female donor in good health and CMV-seropositive. Each CDR3 is given with its conserved first and last residue. A D gene is named only where the DNA matches it firmly. Not every row has a clone size; where given, it reads once, few, many or a size class.

abundance	d_gene	v_gene	j_gene	CDR3aa	CDR3nt
NA	NA	TRBV10-3	TRBJ2-7	CAIRTGSYEQYF	TGTGCCATCAGGACAGGATCCTACGAGCAGTACTTC
NA	NA	TRBV5-1	TRBJ2-3	CASSRTASTDTQYF	TGCGCCAGCAGCCGGACAGCTAGCACAGATACGCAGTATTTT
NA	TRBD2	TRBV10-3	TRBJ2-7	CATGGTETYEQYF	TGTGCCACCGGGGGGACGGAGACCTACGAGCAGTACTTC
NA	NA	TRBV9	TRBJ1-1	CASSVLGRGTEAFF	TGTGCCAGCAGCGTACTGGGGCGGGGCACTGAAGCTTTCTTT
few	NA	TRBV4-1	TRBJ1-5	CASSQGEGFQPQHF	TGCGCCAGCAGCCAAGGGGAGGGGTTTCAGCCCCAGCATTTT
NA	TRBD1	TRBV25-1	TRBJ1-2	CASSVSEGASGYTF	TGTGCCAGCAGTGTGTCGGAGGGGGCATCTGGCTACACCTTC
NA	TRBD2	TRBV28	TRBJ2-3	CASRVRESTDTQYF	TGTGCCAGCAGGGTGCGGGAGAGCACAGATACGCAGTATTTT
NA	NA	TRBV2	TRBJ2-5	CASSELASQETQYF	TGTGCCAGCAGTGAGCTGGCCTCTCAAGAGACCCAGTACTTC
once	NA	TRBV5-1	TRBJ2-7	CASKVRSENPYEQYF	TGCGCCAGCAAAGTGAGGTCCGAGAACCCCTACGAGCAGTACTTC
NA	TRBD1	TRBV10-3	TRBJ1-3	CAISESKRGRAGNTIYF	TGTGCCATCAGTGAGTCGAAAAGGGGGCGCGCTGGAAACACCATATATTTT
NA	TRBD1	TRBV7-9	TRBJ2-1	CASSFGDRNNEQFF	TGTGCCAGCAGCTTTGGGGACAGAAACAATGAGCAGTTCTTC
NA	TRBD1	TRBV10-3	TRBJ1-1	CAISPGQGFHTEAFF	TGTGCCATCAGCCCGGGACAGGGGTTTCACACTGAAGCTTTCTTT
NA	NA	TRBV15	TRBJ1-2	CATSRDTGQGYYGYTF	TGTGCCACCAGCAGAGATACGGGCCAGGGCTACTATGGCTACACCTTC
NA	TRBD1	TRBV7-9	TRBJ1-2	CASSLAEGAIDGYTF	TGTGCCAGCAGCTTAGCGGAGGGGGCGATTGATGGCTACACCTTC
NA	NA	TRBV7-2	TRBJ1-1	CASSLVITGRTEAFF	TGTGCCAGCAGCTTAGTGATCACAGGGCGCACTGAAGCTTTCTTT
NA	NA	TRBV20-1	TRBJ1-2	CSAAEGLGYTF	TGCAGTGCTGCGGAGGGCCTCGGCTACACCTTC
few	NA	TRBV7-9	TRBJ1-2	CASSLGGDYGYTF	TGTGCCAGCAGCTTAGGGGGGGACTATGGCTACACCTTC
NA	TRBD1	TRBV5-1	TRBJ2-1	CASSPGTGVENEQFF	TGCGCCAGCAGCCCAGGGACAGGGGTTGAAAATGAGCAGTTCTTC
NA	NA	TRBV15	TRBJ1-2	CATSRGGQNYGYTF	TGTGCCACCAGCAGAGGTGGCCAGAACTATGGCTACACCTTC
once	NA	TRBV11-2	TRBJ2-7	CASSLILRGETYEQYF	TGTGCCAGCAGCTTAATCTTAAGGGGTGAGACCTACGAGCAGTACTTC
NA	TRBD1	TRBV15	TRBJ2-7	CATSRGQGASDEQYF	TGTGCCACCAGCAGGGGACAGGGGGCTTCGGACGAGCAGTACTTC
NA	TRBD1	TRBV6-5	TRBJ1-2	CAKVTGSNYGYTF	TGTGCGAAGGTGACAGGGTCTAACTATGGCTACACCTTC
NA	TRBD2	TRBV27	TRBJ2-2	CASSPLRSGGPQTGELFF	TGTGCCAGCAGTCCTCTGAGGAGCGGGGGGCCCCAAACCGGGGAGCTGTTTTTT
NA	TRBD2	TRBV7-8	TRBJ2-2	CASSLAIAGGTGELFF	TGTGCCAGCAGCTTAGCAATAGCGGGAGGCACCGGGGAGCTGTTTTTT
NA	NA	TRBV29-1	TRBJ1-1	CSPREGETEAFF	TGCAGCCCTCGGGAGGGGGAAACTGAAGCTTTCTTT
NA	NA	TRBV9	TRBJ2-3	CASSVNSADTQYF	TGTGCCAGCAGCGTAAATTCTGCAGATACGCAGTATTTT
NA	TRBD2	TRBV7-8	TRBJ2-3	CASSLVPPGLAGGSNTQYF	TGTGCCAGCAGCTTAGTACCCCCCGGACTAGCGGGAGGGAGCAATACGCAGTATTTT
NA	NA	TRBV4-1	TRBJ2-1	CASSQGQGGGRYNEQFF	TGCGCCAGCAGCCAAGGGCAGGGAGGGGGGAGATACAATGAGCAGTTCTTC
NA	TRBD1	TRBV5-1	TRBJ2-7	CASSPTGGREQYF	TGCGCCAGCAGCCCGACAGGGGGACGGGAGCAGTACTTC
NA	TRBD1	TRBV4-1	TRBJ1-5	CASSQRQGLKQPQHF	TGCGCCAGCAGCCAGCGACAGGGTTTGAAGCAGCCCCAGCATTTT
NA	TRBD1	TRBV6-5	TRBJ1-1	CASSYSPYNRQGIAFF	TGTGCCAGCAGTTACTCCCCGTACAACCGACAGGGGATAGCTTTCTTT
NA	NA	TRBV4-2	TRBJ2-1	CASSPGQSYNEQFF	TGTGCCAGCAGCCCCGGACAGAGCTACAATGAGCAGTTCTTC
NA	NA	TRBV7-9	TRBJ1-1	CASSNRDAEAFF	TGTGCCAGCAGCAACAGGGACGCTGAAGCTTTCTTT
NA	NA	TRBV4-2	TRBJ2-2	CASSQGLKTGELFF	TGTGCCAGCAGCCAGGGCCTTAAAACCGGGGAGCTGTTTTTT
NA	TRBD1	TRBV2	TRBJ2-7	CASSQRGLEQYF	TGTGCCAGCAGTCAAAGGGGGCTCGAGCAGTACTTC
NA	TRBD1	TRBV29-1	TRBJ1-2	CSVENRDRGTNGYTF	TGCAGCGTTGAAAACCGGGACAGGGGGACCAATGGCTACACCTTC
NA	TRBD2	TRBV6-5	TRBJ2-7	CASSSRTSGAPYEQYF	TGTGCCAGCAGTTCTCGGACTAGCGGGGCCCCCTACGAGCAGTACTTC
NA	TRBD2	TRBV28	TRBJ2-2	CASTLLHRVGGTGELFF	TGTGCCAGCACCCTTCTCCATCGCGTGGGGGGGACCGGGGAGCTGTTTTTT
few	NA	TRBV10-3	TRBJ1-2	CAISEPELYGYTF	TGTGCCATCAGTGAGCCTGAACTCTATGGCTACACCTTC
NA	TRBD1	TRBV25-1	TRBJ2-7	CASSGDRVNEQYF	TGTGCCAGCAGTGGGGACAGGGTCAACGAGCAGTACTTC
NA	TRBD2	TRBV20-1	TRBJ2-1	CSASGGDQFF	TGCAGTGCTAGCGGGGGGGATCAGTTCTTC
NA	TRBD1	TRBV13	TRBJ2-5	CASSTPGQGWREEETQYF	TGTGCCAGCAGCACTCCGGGACAGGGTTGGAGGGAAGAAGAGACCCAGTACTTC
NA	TRBD2	TRBV12-5	TRBJ2-3	CASGPRLAGGGDTQYF	TGTGCTAGTGGTCCGCGACTAGCGGGGGGGGGAGATACGCAGTATTTT
few	NA	TRBV6-1	TRBJ1-3	CASSQGSSGNTIYF	TGTGCCAGCAGTCAGGGGAGCTCTGGAAACACCATATATTTT
NA	NA	TRBV4-1	TRBJ1-5	CASSPGQSYSNQPQHF	TGCGCCAGCAGCCCAGGACAGTCTTATAGCAATCAGCCCCAGCATTTT
once	NA	TRBV29-1	TRBJ2-7	CSARQGGSYEQYF	TGCAGCGCAAGACAGGGAGGTTCCTACGAGCAGTACTTC
NA	NA	TRBV19	TRBJ1-1	CASSIAAADEAFF	TGTGCCAGTAGTATAGCTGCGGCAGACGAAGCTTTCTTT
NA	NA	TRBV6-1	TRBJ2-2	CASSEREFSGELFF	TGTGCCAGCAGTGAGCGGGAATTCTCCGGGGAGCTGTTTTTT
NA	NA	TRBV7-2	TRBJ1-3	CASSLSRVSGNTIYF	TGTGCCAGCAGCTTATCCAGGGTTTCTGGAAACACCATATATTTT
NA	TRBD2	TRBV11-2	TRBJ2-5	CASSLASGDLVTQYF	TGTGCCAGCAGCTTAGCTAGCGGGGACCTTGTGACCCAGTACTTC
NA	TRBD1	TRBV5-1	TRBJ2-5	CASSSGGEETQYF	TGCGCCAGCAGCTCAGGGGGTGAAGAGACCCAGTACTTC
NA	TRBD2	TRBV6-4	TRBJ2-2	CASRIAGDHGELFF	TGTGCCAGCAGAATAGCGGGAGATCACGGGGAGCTGTTTTTT
NA	NA	TRBV9	TRBJ2-1	CASSVTGSPYNEQFF	TGTGCCAGCAGCGTTACAGGGAGCCCCTACAATGAGCAGTTCTTC
NA	NA	TRBV27	TRBJ2-7	CASSASPRGTIYEQYF	TGTGCCAGCAGCGCCAGCCCTCGCGGGACGATCTACGAGCAGTACTTC
NA	NA	TRBV4-1	TRBJ1-1	CASSQEASMNTEAFF	TGCGCCAGCAGCCAAGAAGCGTCCATGAACACTGAAGCTTTCTTT
NA	NA	TRBV4-1	TRBJ1-2	CASSQDNGVGYGYTF	TGCGCCAGCAGCCAAGATAACGGGGTGGGCTATGGCTACACCTTC
few	TRBD1	TRBV25-1	TRBJ2-2	CASGRGPGELFF	TGTGCCAGCGGCAGGGGGCCCGGGGAGCTGTTTTTT
NA	TRBD2	TRBV28	TRBJ2-1	CASSSPRTSGSNEQFF	TGTGCCAGCAGTTCCCCTCGGACTAGCGGGAGTAATGAGCAGTTCTTC
NA	TRBD1	TRBV2	TRBJ1-3	CASSERPPTGDGNTIYF	TGTGCCAGCAGTGAAAGGCCGCCTACAGGGGATGGAAACACCATATATTTT
NA	TRBD2	TRBV5-6	TRBJ2-3	CASSSRGGYRTDTQYF	TGTGCCAGCAGCTCGCGGGGGGGCTACCGCACAGATACGCAGTATTTT